Each of the 13 T cell receptor delta chains below was sequenced from the same sample in a study of gamma-delta T cells after stem cell transplantation. TCRdb fed the RT-PCR reads into CATT to redo clone calling. Of about 1,300 delta-chain clones listed, approximately 15% are singletons. The sample consisted of gamma-delta T cells. The receptor source for this set is a human donor. It is not recorded whose cells these are; they may come from a transplant donor.

Turning to this clone: A much larger clone lies one base from this, so it may be a read error. The chain couples TRDV2 to TRDJ3; 12 bases agree with TRDD3. CDR3 length equals 21 residues. V shed 0 bases, J shed 2 bases, and the junction held 10 bases outside the gene matches. Germline CDR1 GEAIGNYY, CDR2 EKD. CDR3 DNA: TGTGCCTGTGACACCGTAGATACTCTGGGGGATACGGCCTGGGACACCCGACAGATGTTTTTC. Protein product: CACDTVDTLGDTAWDTRQMFF.

This clone was picked up a small number of times. The V gene is TRDV2, the J gene TRDJ1; 12 bases are shared with TRDD3. J gave up 0 bases and V 3 bases, and 4 bases lay outside the gene matches. This CDR3 has 16 residues. Germline-derived CDR1 and CDR2 are GEAIGNYY and EKD. The CDR3 bases are TGTGCCTGTGACCCTCTGGGGGATACGCACACCGATAAACTCATCTTT. Amino acid sequence: CACDPLGDTHTDKLIF.

This clone was counted a few times. The V call is TRDV2, the J call TRDJ1, with D unclear. CDR3 length equals 14 residues. V gave up 0 bases and J gave up 0 bases, with 7 bases separating them. Germline lookup yields CDR1 GEAIGNYY and CDR2 EKD. Here the CDR3 DNA reads TGTGCCTGTGACACCGTGGCTAACACCGATAAACTCATCTTT. Encoded protein: CACDTVANTDKLIF.

This clone was found a few times. This rearrangement joins TRDV2 to TRDJ1; 11 bases agree with TRDD3. V lost 3 bases to trimming and J lost 2 bases; unmatched junction nucleotides: 7. This CDR3 region has 16 residues. Per germline, CDR1 GEAIGNYY and CDR2 EKD. The chain's CDR3 is CACDPLGDMETDKLIF. In nucleotides, the CDR3 is TGTGCCTGTGACCCACTGGGGGATATGGAGACCGATAAACTCATCTTT.

The V and J genes are TRDV2 and TRDJ1; no clear D. CDR1 GEAIGNYY and CDR2 EKD come from the germline V gene. Trimming shortened V by 4 bases and J by 7 bases, and 18 bases separated the two germline ends. There are 14 residues in the CDR3. For the CDR3, the DNA is TGTGCCTGTGAACCCCTCCTTTCGACCAGTAAACTCATCTTT. It encodes CACEPLLSTSKLIF.

This clone was recorded a few times. A read error is the likely source, as a far larger clone sits one nucleotide away. Other DNA sequences in this sample translate to the same CDR3. The chain has TRDV2 and TRDJ1, with 7 bases matching TRDD3. Germline lookup yields CDR1 GEAIGNYY and CDR2 EKD. V shed 4 bases, J shed 3 bases, and the junction held 10 bases outside the gene matches. This CDR3 has 15 amino acids. The CDR3, as DNA: TGTGCCTGTGATACGTTGGGGGAAGGCGCCGATAAACTCATCTTT. This translates into CACDTLGEGADKLIF.

Concerning this clone: The same CDR3 can be traced to other DNA sequences in this sample. The chain couples TRDV2 to TRDJ1; 11 nucleotides align to TRDD3. Trimming took 7 bases from V and 3 from J; bases not matched to a gene: 18. CDR1 is GEAIGNYY, CDR2 EKD, per germline. CDR3 length: 18 residues. CDR3 nucleotide sequence: TGTGCCTGCGACCTCCTTACTCGGCTGGGGGATACTCCCGATAAACTCATCTTT. Translated, it gives CACDLLTRLGDTPDKLIF.

This clone turned up a few times. A much larger clonotype is one base distant, so this may be a read error. Written as DNA, the CDR3 is TGTGCCTGTGACTCCTTAGGGGATACGCAAACCGGTAAACTCATCTTT. Translated: CACDSLGDTQTGKLIF. The chain uses TRDV2 and TRDJ1; 9 bases fit TRDD3. Germline lookup yields CDR1 GEAIGNYY and CDR2 EKD. The CDR3 has 16 amino acids.

This chain uses TRDV2 with TRDJ1; D is undetermined. V lost 3 bases and J lost 1, with 14 bases in between. Germline lookup yields CDR1 GEAIGNYY and CDR2 EKD. The length of the CDR3 is 15 residues. The CDR3 sequence: CACDAVMGSTDKLIF. Written as DNA, the CDR3 is TGTGCCTGTGACGCCGTTATGGGTAGCACCGATAAACTCATCTTT.

This clone has just a few counts. This chain connects TRDV2 to TRDJ1, with D unclear. V was shortened by 1 base and J by 0 bases, with 14 bases between the two germline ends. Germline-derived CDR1 and CDR2 are GEAIGNYY and EKD. CDR3 length equals 16 residues. CDR3 nucleotides: TGTGCCTGTGACACGGTGGAGACGGGAAACACCGATAAACTCATCTTT. It is translated as CACDTVETGNTDKLIF.

As regards this clone: One base away lies a much larger clone, so this may be a sequencing read error. The sample carries other DNA sequences with the same CDR3. The rearrangement links TRDV2 to TRDJ1; D is perhaps TRDD2 (5 bases). CDR1 is GEAIGNYY and CDR2 is EKD in the germline V gene. CDR3 length: 14 amino acids. The CDR3 region is CACDPLLSTDKLIF. The CDR3 nucleotides are TGTGCTTGTGACCCCCTACTCTCAACCGATAAACTCATCTTT.

This chain joins TRDV2 and TRDJ1; 9 nucleotides match TRDD3. V trimming: 1 base; J trimming: 0 bases; junction bases outside the gene matches: 5. This CDR3 region has 16 residues. Germline CDR1 and CDR2: GEAIGNYY and EKD. CDR3 sequence (DNA): TGTGCCTGTGACACGCTGGGGGATTTGAACACCGATAAACTCATCTTT. Amino acids: CACDTLGDLNTDKLIF.

This clone has only a few counts. The rearrangement uses TRDV2 and TRDJ1; 10 bases map to TRDD3. J lost 2 bases, V lost 3 bases, and 5 bases had no gene match. This CDR3 is 15 amino acids long. CDR1 and CDR2 (germline): GEAIGNYY, EKD. The CDR3 sequence is CACDSLLGDTDKLIF. For the CDR3, the DNA is TGTGCCTGTGACTCCCTACTGGGGGATACCGATAAACTCATCTTT.